This TCR beta chain came from a study of T cells after posttransplantation cyclophosphamide. Points from the study as a whole: Donor-recipient repertoire similarity was low at 1-2 months, rising over year one. Skin or GI-infiltrating T cells shared few TRB sequences with blood.

This clone was seen repeatedly, ten times or more. Its specificity is unknown. CDR1 and CDR2 from the germline V gene are LGHNA and YSLEER. This CDR3 is 14 amino acids long. Trimming pared 1 base from V and 5 bases from J, leaving 12 bases between. TCRdb's copy holds only in-frame clones and misses some; the assay was immunoSEQ multiplex PCR. Observed in the sample are about 30,000 clones, none of them singletons. This TCR derives from a woman in her twenties or thirties in good health and a related stem cell transplant donor. The sequencing input was PBMCs. The chain combines TRBV4-3 with TRBJ2-7; D remains ambiguous. The CDR3 protein is CASSQGESTDEQYF. CDR3 sequence (DNA): TGCGCCAGCAGCCAAGGAGAGAGCACTGACGAGCAGTACTTC.